The clone carrying this TCR beta chain has only a few counts. This entry is derived from a study of blood T cell repertoires in COVID-19. In the study overall: Researchers got acute and convalescent COVID-19 samples from the United States, Italy and Spain. PBMCs, B-cell-depleted T cells, or T cells were the source of the cDNA or gDNA that made up the material.

The CDR3 sequence is 16 residues long. V shed 5 bases and J 4 bases; nucleotides not matched to a gene: 11. Germline CDR1 reads PRHDT; CDR2 reads FYEKMQ (reference sequence). Original processing methods: By means of reference gene primer amplification, nucleated cell counts were estimated. Only in-frame clones appear in the TCRdb table, and some are missing; sequencing was by immunoSEQ multiplex PCR. The V and J calls and the clone size are those of that table, but D and trimming were determined from the DNA. The sample gives about 280,000 clones, 85% of which show up once; about an eighth is in the top ten.

The sample was peripheral blood. The chain joins TRBV13 to TRBJ2-3; 8 nucleotides agree with TRBD2. This sequence was found in a human donor in a cohort sampled during active COVID-19. CDR3 nucleotides: TGTGCCAGCAGCCTCCGGGCGGGAGGATTCTCAGATACGCAGTATTTT. This codes for CASSLRAGGFSDTQYF.